One and the same sample provided the 26 T cell receptor beta chains below, sequenced in a study of blood T cell repertoires in COVID-19. Sequencing was performed with immunoSEQ multiplex PCR; in TCRdb, only in-frame clones are kept and a portion is missing. The sample lists around 230,000 clones, roughly four fifths occurring once. The source material was peripheral blood. Receptor source: a woman aged 55-69 years with active or convalescent COVID-19.

V gene TRBV5-6 combines with J gene TRBJ2-1; D may be TRBD1 (6 bases). V gave up 1 base and J gave up 2 bases, with 10 bases separating them. The V gene's germline CDR1 is SGHDT and CDR2 YYEEEE. CDR3 length: 15 amino acids. The DNA for the CDR3 is TGTGCCAGCAGCTTGCTGGGGGCAACCTACAATGAGCAGTTCTTC. It specifies CASSLLGATYNEQFF.

The count of this clone is one. The genes are TRBV12-3 or TRBV12-4 and TRBJ1-1; D unclear. The ends were cut back, 7 bases at V and 4 bases at J, with 13 bases in the middle. This CDR3 region has 13 residues. Here the CDR3 reads CASNPHGVTEAFF. In nucleotides, the CDR3 is TGTGCCAGCAATCCTCACGGGGTCACTGAAGCTTTCTTT.

The V and J genes are TRBV5-5 and TRBJ2-3, with D tentatively TRBD2 (5 bases). Germline-derived CDR1 and CDR2 are SGHKS and YYEKEE (reference sequence). Trimming removed 4 bases from V and 1 base from J, with 7 bases in between. CDR3 size: 13 residues. The CDR3 region is CASSRTGTDTQYF. DNA for the CDR3: TGTGCCAGCAGCCGGACTGGCACAGATACGCAGTATTTT.

This clone was counted once. V usage is TRBV4-1 and J usage is TRBJ2-3; 10 nucleotides line up with TRBD2. Germline V gene sequence: CDR1 MGHRA, CDR2 YSYEKL. V lost 3 bases and J lost 2; bases outside the gene matches: 11. There are 18 residues in the CDR3. CDR3 residues: CASSHPPLAGDLTDTQYF. CDR3 in DNA: TGCGCCAGCAGCCACCCCCCCCTAGCGGGGGACCTCACAGATACGCAGTATTTT.

The chain joins TRBV29-1 to TRBJ2-7; no clear D gene. Germline CDR1 reads SQVTM; CDR2 reads ANQGSEA. The CDR3 spans 11 residues. The ends were cut back, 5 bases at V and 3 bases at J, with 8 bases in the middle. The CDR3 here is CSVNLNYEQYF. DNA for the CDR3: TGCAGCGTTAATCTAAACTACGAGCAGTACTTC.

This clone has just one count. The J gene is TRBJ1-2, the V gene TRBV11-2; 8 nucleotides agree with TRBD1. CDR3 size: 13 residues. V lost 4 bases to trimming and J lost 6 bases; unmatched junction nucleotides: 4. Germline assignment: CDR1 SGHAT and CDR2 FQNNGV. The CDR3 bases are TGTGCCAGCAGCTCCGAGACAGGGGATGGCTACACCTTC. It encodes CASSSETGDGYTF. The full variable domain, in which reference TRBV11-2 and TRBJ1-2 provide the parts outside the CDR3, is EAGVAQSPRYKIIEKRQSVAFWCNPISGHATLYWYQQILGQGPKLLIQFQNNGVVDDSQLPKDRFSAERLKGVDSTLKIQPAKLEDSAVYLCASSSETGDGYTFGSGTRLTVV.

J is TRBJ2-1 and V is TRBV7-2; TRBD1 is a possible D gene (6 bases). There are 16 residues in the CDR3. V was pared by 3 bases and J by 0 bases, with 12 bases between. Germline V lookup: CDR1 SGHTA, CDR2 FQGNSA. CDR3 DNA: TGTGCCAGCAGCTTGTTTTTCAGGGGCTCCTACAATGAGCAGTTCTTC. This codes for CASSLFFRGSYNEQFF.

The rearrangement joins TRBV18 to TRBJ2-7; D possibly corresponds to TRBD1 (5 bases). The V gene lost 3 bases and the J gene lost 2 bases, with 17 bases spanning the gap. This CDR3 has 16 amino acids. The germline V gene encodes CDR1 KGHSH and CDR2 LQKENI. The CDR3 is CASSPAGPHGPYEQYF. CDR3 sequence (DNA): TGTGCCAGCTCACCTGCAGGGCCACATGGTCCCTACGAGCAGTACTTC.

The chain couples TRBV6-2 or TRBV6-3 to TRBJ2-1; 7 nucleotides match TRBD1. J lost 0 bases, V lost 2 bases, and 10 bases had no gene match. The CDR3 loop spans 18 amino acids. Germline values: CDR1 MNHEY, CDR2 SVGEGT. CDR3 sequence: CASSYRLGTASSYNEQFF. In nucleotides, the CDR3 is TGTGCCAGCAGTTACCGCTTGGGGACAGCGAGCTCCTACAATGAGCAGTTCTTC.

The CDR3 region has the DNA TGTGCCAGCAGTGAATACTCTGGGGGCGATGGAAACACCATATATTTT. This encodes CASSEYSGGDGNTIYF. This chain joins TRBV6-1 and TRBJ1-3; possibly TRBD1 for D (6 bases). Germline loops: CDR1 MNHNS, CDR2 SASEGT. V shed 2 bases and J shed 3 bases, with 14 bases lying between them. The CDR3 loop spans 16 amino acids.

V is TRBV6-1 and J is TRBJ1-2; TRBD1 matches 11 bases. With 4 bases clipped from V and 0 bases from J, the junction kept 7 bases outside the gene matches. Germline CDR1 and CDR2: MNHNS and SASEGT. The CDR3 runs to 17 residues. The chain's CDR3 is CASSVQPGQGANYGYTF. The CDR3 DNA reads TGTGCCAGCAGTGTCCAACCGGGACAGGGGGCTAACTATGGCTACACCTTC.

This clone was found once. The V gene is TRBV7-9, the J gene TRBJ2-7; 7 bases agree with TRBD1. Losses at the gene ends were 5 bases for V and 4 bases for J; bases not matched to a gene: 11. CDR1 and CDR2 (germline): SEHNR, FQNEAQ (reference sequence). This CDR3 spans 15 amino acids. This CDR3 reads CASSASGTAPYEQYF. The CDR3 DNA is TGTGCCAGCAGCGCGTCCGGGACAGCACCTTACGAGCAGTACTTC.

The V and J genes are TRBV10-3 and TRBJ1-2, with D possibly TRBD1 on 5 matching bases. The germline CDR1 and CDR2 sequences are ENHRY and SYGVKD. With 4 bases removed from V and 9 bases from J, the gap between germline ends came to 9 bases. The CDR3 consists of 11 residues. The DNA of the CDR3 is TGTGCCATCAGTGGGGAGGGGAGCTACACCTTC. The encoded protein is CAISGEGSYTF.

The chain combines TRBV6-2 or TRBV6-3 with TRBJ2-3; D is possibly TRBD2 (5 bases). V lost 6 bases, J lost 0 bases, and 16 bases lay in between. Germline assignment: CDR1 MNHEY and CDR2 SVGEGT. CDR3 size: 16 residues. CDR3 residues: CASSPVMRASTDTQYF. The CDR3 DNA reads TGTGCCAGCAGCCCTGTTATGCGGGCTAGCACAGATACGCAGTATTTT.

This clone has only a few counts. The V call is TRBV7-6, the J call TRBJ2-2, with 7 bases lining up with TRBD2. The trim removed 3 bases at V and 3 bases at J, leaving 7 bases unmatched. Germline V gene lookup returns CDR1 SGHVS and CDR2 FNYEAQ. The CDR3 is 16 residues long. CDR3 coding DNA: TGTGCCAGCAGCTTTAGGAGACGGGGGGACACCGGGGAGCTGTTTTTT. This sequence encodes CASSFRRRGDTGELFF.

The chain employs TRBV29-1 and TRBJ2-7; D is uncertain. The germline V gene has CDR1 SQVTM and CDR2 ANQGSEA. The CDR3 contains 12 residues. V was clipped by 4 bases and J by 3 bases, with 10 bases between them. CDR3 bases: TGCAGCGTTGGATACAATAACTACGAGCAGTACTTC. Protein product: CSVGYNNYEQYF.

This clone has more than one count but fewer than ten. The chain employs TRBV7-9 and TRBJ1-2; D not certain. CDR3 length: 13 amino acids. The germline gives CDR1 SEHNR, CDR2 FQNEAQ (reference sequence). Trimming pared 5 bases from V and 3 bases from J, leaving 10 bases between. In DNA form, the CDR3 reads TGTGCCAGCAGCGTCGGTACCCACTATGGCTACACCTTC. Translating gives CASSVGTHYGYTF.

V gene TRBV5-1 combines with J gene TRBJ1-2; TRBD1 agrees at 10 bases. The CDR3 runs 13 residues. Trimming took 4 bases from V and 7 from J; bases not matched to a gene: 4. Germline V gene lookup returns CDR1 SGHRS and CDR2 YFSETQ. The CDR3 is CASSVDRGGGYTF. In DNA, the CDR3 is TGCGCCAGCAGCGTGGACAGGGGGGGTGGCTACACCTTC.

The chain links TRBV4-1 to TRBJ1-1; 11 bases line up with TRBD1. The CDR3 totals 14 residues. Trimming took 5 bases from V and 5 from J; bases not matched to a gene: 4. Germline CDR1 MGHRA, CDR2 YSYEKL. CDR3 protein: CASSTGTGGTEAFF. Here the CDR3 DNA reads TGCGCCAGCAGCACCGGGACAGGGGGTACTGAAGCTTTCTTT.

This rearrangement joins TRBV10-1 to TRBJ2-7; 7 positions agree with TRBD1. CDR3 length: 14 residues. Germline assignment: CDR1 WNHNN and CDR2 SYGVQD (reference sequence). V was clipped by 10 bases and J by 3 bases; unmatched bases: 12. CDR3 residues: CANPPRDRIYEQYF. The CDR3 DNA follows: TGCGCCAACCCTCCTCGGGACAGAATCTACGAGCAGTACTTC.

The J gene is TRBJ1-6, the V gene TRBV5-1; 8 nucleotides agree with TRBD1. Germline V gene lookup returns CDR1 SGHRS and CDR2 YFSETQ. This CDR3 comprises 15 residues. V was pared by 4 bases and J by 10 bases, with 10 bases of the junction left unmatched. This chain's CDR3 is CASSTGQGIGSPLHF. For the CDR3, the DNA is TGCGCCAGCAGCACTGGACAGGGTATCGGGTCACCCCTCCACTTT.

The chain uses TRBV3-1 (or the pseudogene TRBV3-2) and TRBJ1-1; D is undetermined. The V end lost 4 bases, the J end lost 1 base, and 7 bases lay between the germline ends. CDR1 and CDR2 from the germline V gene are LGHDT and YNNKEL (reference sequence). The CDR3 is 13 residues long. In DNA, the CDR3 is TGTGCCAGCAGCCCCAGAAGGAACACTGAAGCTTTCTTT. This codes for CASSPRRNTEAFF.

The chain is built from TRBV3-1 (or the pseudogene TRBV3-2) and TRBJ2-7; 7 bases match TRBD1. The germline V gene has CDR1 LGHDT and CDR2 YNNKEL (reference sequence). The CDR3 consists of 16 residues. Trimming cost V 4 bases and J 3 bases; bases outside gene matches: 12. CDR3 in DNA: TGTGCCAGCAGCCCCCAACCCGGACAGGCAAACTACGAGCAGTACTTC. Translation: CASSPQPGQANYEQYF.

The chain uses TRBV9 and TRBJ2-5; TRBD2 matches at 8 bases. With 6 bases clipped from V and 4 bases from J, the junction kept 5 bases outside the gene matches. Germline V gene data show CDR1 as SGDLS and CDR2 as YYNGEE. This CDR3 contains 13 residues. The CDR3 is CASNPGGGETQYF. CDR3 in DNA: TGTGCCAGCAACCCCGGGGGGGGAGAGACCCAGTACTTC.

V is TRBV6-6 and J is TRBJ2-1; tentatively, D is TRBD1 (5 bases). Germline V gene sequence: CDR1 MNHNY, CDR2 SVGAGI (reference sequence). V dropped 4 bases and J dropped 5 bases, with 18 bases sitting between them. The CDR3 loop spans 16 amino acids. The CDR3 here is CASSSDSLGQNNEQFF. The CDR3 nucleotides are TGTGCCAGCAGTTCCGACTCGTTGGGGCAAAACAATGAGCAGTTCTTC.

This chain joins TRBV28 and TRBJ2-1; 8 nucleotides align to TRBD1. Germline lookup yields CDR1 MDHEN and CDR2 SYDVKM. This CDR3 contains 15 residues. Germline trimming cut 5 bases from V and 2 bases from J; bases unmatched to any gene: 5. The chain's CDR3 is CASSPGDRTYNEQFF. CDR3 DNA: TGTGCCAGCAGTCCAGGGGACAGGACCTACAATGAGCAGTTCTTC.